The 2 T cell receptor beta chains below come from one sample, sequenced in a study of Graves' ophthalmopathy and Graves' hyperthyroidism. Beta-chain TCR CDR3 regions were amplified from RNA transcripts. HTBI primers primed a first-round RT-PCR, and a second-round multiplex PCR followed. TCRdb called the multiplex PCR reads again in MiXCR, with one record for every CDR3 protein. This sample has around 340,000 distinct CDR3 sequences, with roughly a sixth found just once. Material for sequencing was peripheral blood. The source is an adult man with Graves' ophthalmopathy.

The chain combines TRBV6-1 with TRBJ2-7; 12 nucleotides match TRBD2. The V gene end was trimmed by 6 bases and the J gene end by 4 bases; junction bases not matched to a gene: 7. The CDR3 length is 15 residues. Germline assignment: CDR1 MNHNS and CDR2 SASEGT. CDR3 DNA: TGTGCCAGCAGCCGTGGACTAGCGGGAAGGTACGAGCAGTACTTC. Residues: CASSRGLAGRYEQYF.

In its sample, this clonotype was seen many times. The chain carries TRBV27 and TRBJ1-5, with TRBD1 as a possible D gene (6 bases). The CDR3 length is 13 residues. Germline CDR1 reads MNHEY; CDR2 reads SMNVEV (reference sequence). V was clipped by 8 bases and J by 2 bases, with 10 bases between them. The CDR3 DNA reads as TGTGCCAGCTATAGGGGGGGCAATCAGCCCCAGCATTTT. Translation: CASYRGGNQPQHF.